The present T cell receptor (beta chain) was sequenced within a study of T cell repertoires in cytomegalovirus infection. TCRdb reprocessed the reads via MiXCR and lists one record per CDR3 protein. The data contain about 830,000 distinct CDR3 sequences, about 31% of them singletons. Germline V CDR1 and CDR2: LNHNV, YYDKDF (reference sequence). Trimming cost V 5 bases and J 2 bases; bases outside gene matches: 2. This CDR3 comprises 15 residues. This clonotype turned up a few times. What it binds is unknown. The sequence was obtained from a human donor in good health (CMV status not recorded). Some clones in this sample may be carry-over from other donors' samples. The chain joins TRBV15 to TRBJ2-2; 10 nucleotides align to TRBD1. The material sequenced was cultured CD8+ T cells from PBMCs, taken from culture after CMV antigen stimulation. The CDR3 sequence is CATSRDRGNTGELFF. In nucleotides, the CDR3 is TGTGCCACCAGCCGGGACAGGGGAAACACCGGGGAGCTGTTTTTT. Drawing the rest from reference TRBV15 and TRBJ2-2, the complete variable domain is DAMVIQNPRYQVTQFGKPVTLSCSQTLNHNVMYWYQQKSSQAPKLLFHYYDKDFNNEADTPDNFQSRRPNTSFCFLDIRSPGLGDTAMYLCATSRDRGNTGELFFGEGSRLTVL.